This T cell receptor (beta chain) was sequenced during a study of tumor-infiltrating lymphocytes in localized non-small cell lung cancer. Broader study findings: Available tissue quantity limited TCR sequencing to a patient subset. Immunotypes IM1 and IM2 had similar TCR-derived T-cell fractions. No link was found between tumor T-cell fraction and recurrence-free survival. Each assay used a separate piece of the same tissue.

V was clipped by 2 bases and J by 4 bases; unmatched bases: 4. The CDR3 covers 14 residues. From germline, CDR1 is MNHEY and CDR2 SMNVEV (reference sequence). Remarks on this clone: What it recognizes is unknown.

The method was immunoSEQ multiplex PCR; TCRdb's version includes in-frame clones alone and lacks a portion of them. The sample records about 15,000 clones, 82% being singletons. The sequenced material came from lung tumor tissue. V gene TRBV27 combines with J gene TRBJ2-5; TRBD1 matches 7 bases. The clonotype comes from a human donor with non-small cell lung cancer. The DNA of the CDR3 is TGTGCCAGCAGTTTACAGCACAGGGGAGAGACCCAGTACTTC. It translates to CASSLQHRGETQYF.